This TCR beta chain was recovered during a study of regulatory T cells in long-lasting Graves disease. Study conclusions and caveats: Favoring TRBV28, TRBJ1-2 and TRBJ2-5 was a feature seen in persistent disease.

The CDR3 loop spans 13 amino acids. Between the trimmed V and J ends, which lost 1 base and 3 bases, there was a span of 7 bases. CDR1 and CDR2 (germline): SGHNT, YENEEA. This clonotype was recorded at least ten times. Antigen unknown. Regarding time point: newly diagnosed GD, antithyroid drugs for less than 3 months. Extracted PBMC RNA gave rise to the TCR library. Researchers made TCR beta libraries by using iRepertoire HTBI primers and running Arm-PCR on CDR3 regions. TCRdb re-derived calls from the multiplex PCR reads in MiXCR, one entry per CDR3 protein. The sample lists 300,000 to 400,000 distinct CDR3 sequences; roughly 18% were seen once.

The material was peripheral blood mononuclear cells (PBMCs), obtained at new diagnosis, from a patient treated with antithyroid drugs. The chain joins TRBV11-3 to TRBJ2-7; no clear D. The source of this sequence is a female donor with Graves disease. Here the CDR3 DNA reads TGTGCCAGCAGCTTAGCTACCAACTACGAGCAGTACTTC. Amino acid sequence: CASSLATNYEQYF.